This record covers a single TCR beta chain. Its antigen is not known. The study amplified TCR beta CDR3 regions using RNA transcripts. In the first round, RT-PCR was carried out with HTBI primers, and a multiplex PCR formed the second round. Each CDR3 protein is one row after TCRdb ran MiXCR on the multiplex PCR reads. Among about 700,000 distinct CDR3 sequences listed, roughly two fifths were seen once. The data belong to a study of Graves' ophthalmopathy and Graves' hyperthyroidism. Findings and caveats of the study: The model forecast ophthalmopathy progression, reaching roughly 70% sensitivity and 72% to 75% specificity.

Diagnosis used clinical symptoms, serum thyroxine, TRAb, thyroid ultrasound and orbital computed tomography. It was from under 13 ml of fresh peripheral blood that the PBMCs came. This CDR3 comprises 14 residues. CDR1 is MDHEN and CDR2 is SYDVKM in the germline V gene. V was clipped by 8 bases and J by 6 bases, with 17 bases between them. Source material: peripheral blood. The receptor's source is an adult man with Graves' ophthalmopathy. The chain couples TRBV28 to TRBJ1-3; D is uncertain. The CDR3 protein is CASEDRNGANTIYF. In DNA, the CDR3 is TGTGCCAGCGAAGACCGCAACGGAGCAAACACCATATATTTT.